One sample yielded the 16 T cell receptor beta chains listed below, sequenced in a study of blood T cell repertoires in COVID-19. This table comes from immunoSEQ multiplex PCR, and its TCRdb copy is limited to in-frame clones, with some not included. The sample lists 300,000 to 350,000 clones, 87% occurring once. The sequencing sample was made of peripheral blood. The receptor set was obtained from a man aged 25 to 40 with COVID-19, enrolled during active disease.

The rearrangement links TRBV5-6 to TRBJ2-7; a possible D gene is TRBD2 (7 bases). CDR1 SGHDT and CDR2 YYEEEE come from the germline V gene. Trimming shortened V by 3 bases and J by 2 bases, and 12 bases separated the two germline ends. The CDR3 covers 14 residues. The CDR3: CASSSKGGAYEQYF. The DNA of the CDR3 is TGTGCCAGCAGCTCGAAGGGGGGGGCCTACGAGCAGTACTTC. Variable domain in full (rest from reference TRBV5-6 and TRBJ2-7): DAGVTQSPTHLIKTRGQQVTLRCSPKSGHDTVSWYQQALGQGPQFIFQYYEEEERQRGNFPDRFSGHQFPNYSSELNVNALLLGDSALYLCASSSKGGAYEQYFGPGTRLTVT.

This sequence joins TRBV7-3 and TRBJ2-2; possibly TRBD1 for D (5 bases). Germline V gene lookup returns CDR1 SGHTA and CDR2 FQGTGA. The ends were cut back, 5 bases at V and 8 bases at J, with 15 bases in the middle. The CDR3 totals 14 residues. CDR3 nucleotide sequence: TGTGCCAGCAGCCCACAGGTTTCTAGGGGGGAGCTGTTTTTT. It translates to CASSPQVSRGELFF.

Worth noting for this clone: The same CDR3 is also encoded by other DNA sequences in this sample. The chain links TRBV19 to TRBJ1-2; a possible D gene is TRBD1 (5 bases). The CDR3 runs 12 residues. CDR1 LNHDA and CDR2 SQIVND come from the germline V gene (reference sequence). The V gene lost 2 bases and the J gene lost 4 bases, with 5 bases spanning the gap. In DNA, the CDR3 is TGTGCCAGTAGTATACAGGGCTATGGCTACACCTTC. Amino acids: CASSIQGYGYTF.

A single count supports this clone. The rearrangement links TRBV7-2 to TRBJ1-5; 7 bases are shared with TRBD1. After removal of 5 bases from V and 4 bases from J, the junction contained 8 bases not matched to a gene. Germline V gene sequence: CDR1 SGHTA, CDR2 FQGNSA. This CDR3 contains 15 residues. The CDR3 coding sequence is TGTGCCAGCAGCCCTGGGGACAGCCTAAATCAGCCCCAGCATTTT. Its translation: CASSPGDSLNQPQHF. Full variable domain (outside the CDR3, taken from reference TRBV7-2 and TRBJ1-5): GAGVSQSPSNKVTEKGKDVELRCDPISGHTALYWYRQSLGQGLEFLIYFQGNSAPDKSGLPSDRFSAERTGGSVSTLTIQRTQQEDSAVYLCASSPGDSLNQPQHFGDGTRLSIL.

The chain combines TRBV28 with TRBJ1-1; the D gene is possibly TRBD1 (6 bases). The CDR3 runs to 15 residues. Germline assignment: CDR1 MDHEN and CDR2 SYDVKM. Trimming took 7 bases from V and 0 from J, leaving 15 bases between them. CDR3 in amino acids: CASMSGDLMNTEAFF. The CDR3 DNA reads as TGTGCCAGCATGTCAGGGGATCTGATGAACACTGAAGCTTTCTTT.

The gene calls are TRBV19 and TRBJ2-2; 9 bases map to TRBD1. V was clipped by 9 bases and J by 4 bases; unmatched bases: 6. The CDR3 has 14 residues. In germline, CDR1 is LNHDA, CDR2 SQIVND (reference sequence). CDR3 sequence: CARTGTGSTGELFF. The CDR3 region has the DNA TGTGCCAGAACCGGGACAGGGAGCACCGGGGAGCTGTTTTTT.

The J gene is TRBJ2-1, the V gene TRBV9; 14 bases agree with TRBD2. This CDR3 is 16 amino acids long. The V gene's germline CDR1 is SGDLS and CDR2 YYNGEE. V gave up 0 bases and J gave up 5 bases; unmatched junction bases: 1. The CDR3 spells CASSVGGLAGDNEQFF. The CDR3 DNA reads TGTGCCAGCAGCGTAGGGGGACTAGCGGGGGACAATGAGCAGTTCTTC.

The rearrangement joins TRBV27 to TRBJ2-1, with 8 positions matching TRBD1. Germline V CDR1 and CDR2: MNHEY, SMNVEV (reference sequence). The CDR3 contains 15 residues. Trimming cost V 5 bases and J 0 bases; bases outside gene matches: 3. CDR3 nucleotides: TGTGCCAGCAGTCGGACAGGGAACTCCTACAATGAGCAGTTCTTC. This gives the protein CASSRTGNSYNEQFF.

This chain links TRBV4-2 with TRBJ1-2, with D uncertain. The CDR3 runs to 15 residues. Trimming stripped 0 bases from V and 1 base from J, with 9 bases between. CDR1 and CDR2 from the germline V gene are LGHNA and YNFKEQ. The CDR3, as DNA: TGTGCCAGCAGCCAAGATGCCCACGGTAACTATGGCTACACCTTC. It translates to CASSQDAHGNYGYTF.

The chain employs TRBV4-2 and TRBJ2-3; 9 bases align to TRBD2. Trimming cost V 4 bases and J 6 bases; bases outside gene matches: 11. There are 16 residues in the CDR3. Germline V gene sequence: CDR1 LGHNA, CDR2 YNFKEQ. The CDR3 loop is CASSPRSGSTADTQYF. CDR3 DNA: TGTGCCAGCAGCCCTCGTAGCGGGAGCACGGCGGATACGCAGTATTTT.

The chain employs TRBV7-2 and TRBJ1-1, with 8 bases identical to TRBD1. The CDR3 spans 13 residues. Looked up from germline, CDR1 is SGHTA and CDR2 is FQGNSA. With V trimmed by 1 base and J by 10 bases, 5 bases remained unmatched. The CDR3 bases are TGTGCCAGCAGCTTAGGTCTCGACAGGGGAGCTTTCTTT. This encodes CASSLGLDRGAFF.

The J gene is TRBJ2-2, the V gene TRBV5-4; 7 bases fit TRBD1. The CDR3 length is 15 residues. Trimming took 2 bases from V and 3 from J; bases not matched to a gene: 4. Germline V lookup: CDR1 SGHNT, CDR2 YYREEE (reference sequence). CDR3 nucleotides: TGTGCCAGCAGCTTAGGGGGCCGGTACACCGGGGAGCTGTTTTTT. This translates into CASSLGGRYTGELFF.

V is TRBV5-1 and J is TRBJ2-2, with D possibly being TRBD1 (6 bases). This CDR3 has 18 residues. Germline-derived CDR1 and CDR2 are SGHRS and YFSETQ. V shed 1 base and J shed 7 bases, with 23 bases lying between them. The CDR3 DNA reads TGCGCCAGCAGCTTGTATGCCGGGCCGCAACAGGGTGACGGGGAGCTGTTTTTT. Translated: CASSLYAGPQQGDGELFF.

The chain combines TRBV7-9 with TRBJ2-7; 7 nucleotides align to TRBD1. The germline V gene has CDR1 SEHNR and CDR2 FQNEAQ (reference sequence). The CDR3 loop spans 14 amino acids. Trimming at V came to 5 bases and at J to 0 bases, leaving 4 bases not matched to a gene. CDR3 nucleotides: TGTGCCAGCAGCACGTGGGACAGCTCCTACGAGCAGTACTTC. Translated: CASSTWDSSYEQYF.

J is TRBJ2-7 and V is TRBV6-2 or TRBV6-3; 10 bases are a match to TRBD1. The CDR3 totals 14 residues. CDR1 and CDR2 from the germline V gene are MNHEY and SVGEGT. Losses at the gene ends were 5 bases for V and 5 bases for J; bases not matched to a gene: 6. CDR3 residues: CASSRTGGIHEQYF. CDR3 nucleotide sequence: TGTGCCAGCAGTCGGACAGGGGGGATCCACGAGCAGTACTTC.

The chain recombines TRBV19 with TRBJ1-6; no definite D call. The CDR3 covers 15 residues. The germline V gene encodes CDR1 LNHDA and CDR2 SQIVND (reference sequence). V dropped 6 bases and J dropped 0 bases, with 9 bases sitting between them. CDR3 coding DNA: TGTGCCAGTAGACTAAGGAGCTCCTATAATTCACCCCTCCACTTT. Translating it yields CASRLRSSYNSPLHF.